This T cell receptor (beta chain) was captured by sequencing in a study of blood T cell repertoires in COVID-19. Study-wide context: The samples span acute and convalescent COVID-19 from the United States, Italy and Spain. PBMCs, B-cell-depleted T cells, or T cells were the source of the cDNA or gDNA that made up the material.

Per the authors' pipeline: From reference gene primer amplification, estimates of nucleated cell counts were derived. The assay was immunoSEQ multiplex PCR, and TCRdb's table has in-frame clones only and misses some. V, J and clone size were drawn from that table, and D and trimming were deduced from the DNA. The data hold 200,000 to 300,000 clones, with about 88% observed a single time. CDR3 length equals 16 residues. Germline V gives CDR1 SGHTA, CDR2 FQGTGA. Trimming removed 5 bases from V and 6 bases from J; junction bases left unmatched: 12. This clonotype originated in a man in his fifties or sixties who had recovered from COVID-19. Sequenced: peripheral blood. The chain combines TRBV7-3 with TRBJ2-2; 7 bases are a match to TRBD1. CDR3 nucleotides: TGTGCCAGCAGCCTAATGACAGGGCGATTGGCCGGGGAGCTGTTTTTT. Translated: CASSLMTGRLAGELFF. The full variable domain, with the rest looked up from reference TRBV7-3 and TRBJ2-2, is GAGVSQTPSNKVTEKGKYVELRCDPISGHTALYWYRQSLGQGPEFLIYFQGTGAADDSGLPNDRFFAVRPEGSVSTLKIQRTERGDSAVYLCASSLMTGRLAGELFFGEGSRLTVL.